These T cell receptor beta chains were read from a single sample in a study of beta chain features in type 1 diabetes. Measured with immunoSEQ multiplex PCR; TCRdb has only the in-frame clones, and not every one. Of roughly 300,000 clones listed, approximately 14% are singletons. The material sequenced was naive CD4+ T cells from blood. The receptors were gathered from a man aged 25-45 years with type 1 diabetes. Each CDR3 is given with its conserved first and last residue.

V gene	J gene	CDR3 protein
TRBV9	TRBJ1-2	CASSVALPGGSGYGYTF
TRBV28	TRBJ1-2	CASSLGQGIGYTF
TRBV7-9	TRBJ2-3	CASSLGQSSTDTQYF
TRBV19	TRBJ2-1	CASRTSGWDEQFF
TRBV30	TRBJ2-5	CAWSVLWTSGSGKTQYF
TRBV14	TRBJ2-1	CASSRTGPEQFF
TRBV7-9	TRBJ1-4	CASSWESEKLFF
TRBV19	TRBJ1-5	CASSNSGTVNQPQHF
TRBV7-3	TRBJ2-5	CASRNRETQYF
TRBV5-4	TRBJ2-7	CASSRALTSGRAGEQYF
TRBV29-1	TRBJ2-1	CSVTIGTTQEQFF
TRBV2	TRBJ2-1	CASTSGVSSYNEQFF
TRBV30	TRBJ1-1	CAWRNNPAFF
TRBV18	TRBJ2-7	CASSPREGHEQYF
TRBV15	TRBJ2-3	CATSPTSGGSTDTQYF
TRBV5-4	TRBJ1-4	CASSMGQRNEKLFF
TRBV4-1	TRBJ2-4	CASSQPTSGRNIQYF
TRBV6-5	TRBJ2-7	CASSYARGSYEQYF
TRBV28	TRBJ1-5	CASSGGQPQHF
TRBV28	TRBJ2-7	CASSSGTVPYEQYF
TRBV20-1	TRBJ2-7	CSAYDSDEQYF
TRBV7-3	TRBJ2-7	CASSQGTSPAYEQYF
TRBV7-9	TRBJ2-5	CASSSPGTEETQYF
TRBV7-3	TRBJ2-3	CASSLASGRRADTQYF